A selection of T cell receptor beta chains follows, all from one sample in a study of OX40 agonist ivuxolimab in advanced cancers. TCRdb's table, derived via immunoSEQ multiplex PCR, lists solely in-frame clones and lacks some. The sample lists 80,000 to 95,000 clones; around 84% were seen once. The specimen comprised CD4+ or CD8+ T cells sorted from blood, sampled in a trial of the OX40 agonist ivuxolimab. The receptors shown here come from an adult with an advanced solid tumor such as melanoma, head and neck, liver or kidney cancer. CDR3s include the opening cysteine and the closing phenylalanine or tryptophan. The D gene is left open where the match is weak. Rows give clone size only sometimes, using once, few, many, or a class for an expanded clone.

TRBJ1-5 | . | TRBD1 | TRBV6-6 | TGTGCCAGCAGTTACTACAGGGGATACAATCAGCCCCAGCATTTT | CASSYYRGYNQPQHF
TRBJ1-5 | . | . | TRBV28 | TGTGCCAGCAGTGCCGTTATCGGCCCTGCGGTTCAGCCCCAGCATTTT | CASSAVIGPAVQPQHF
TRBJ1-1 | . | . | TRBV19 | TGTGCCAGTAGTATGATGTGGGGTATGACTGAAGCTTTCTTT | CASSMMWGMTEAFF
TRBJ1-5 | . | . | TRBV6-5 | TGTGCCAGCAGCCAGACACAGGGAAATCAGCCCCAGCATTTT | CASSQTQGNQPQHF
TRBJ1-2 | . | . | TRBV5-1 | TGCGCCAGCAGCTTGGACGGAGAGACGCGGGCGGGAGGCTACACCTTC | CASSLDGETRAGGYTF
TRBJ1-6 | few | TRBD1 | TRBV6-5 | TGTGCCAGCAGTTACGAAGGAACAGGGGATAATTCACCCCTCCACTTT | CASSYEGTGDNSPLHF
TRBJ2-5 | . | TRBD2 | TRBV7-8 | TGTGCCAGCACGCTCCAGACTAGCGGGGGGCCCGCCGCAGAGACCCAGTACTTC | CASTLQTSGGPAAETQYF
TRBJ2-7 | . | . | TRBV20-1 | TGCAGTGCTAGGGGGGGCTACGAGCAGTACTTC | CSARGGYEQYF
TRBJ2-3 | . | . | TRBV30 | TGTGCCTGGAGTGGCGGGCAGATCACAGATACGCAGTATTTT | CAWSGGQITDTQYF
TRBJ1-3 | . | . | TRBV13 | TGTGCCAGCAGTTTGTCTGGAAACACCATATATTTT | CASSLSGNTIYF
TRBJ2-1 | . | TRBD2 | TRBV5-1 | TGCGCCAGCAGCTTGGAGAGGCTAGCGGGCTTCTCGGGTGAGCAGTTCTTC | CASSLERLAGFSGEQFF
TRBJ1-3 | once | TRBD1 | TRBV6-1 | TGTGCCAGCAGAAGAGACAGGGAGCCTGGAAACACCATATATTTT | CASRRDREPGNTIYF
TRBJ2-7 | . | . | TRBV5-5 | TGTGCCAGCAGCTTGGGGGACGTGTCCTACGAGCAGTACTTC | CASSLGDVSYEQYF
TRBJ1-4 | . | TRBD1 | TRBV6-1 | TGTGCCATCCTCCCCGGGACAGGGTTCGAAAAACTGTTTTTT | CAILPGTGFEKLFF
TRBJ2-6 | . | . | TRBV21-1 | TGTGCCAGCAGCACAATCTCCCCTAGGTCGGGGGGGGCCAACGTCCTGACTTTC | CASSTISPRSGGANVLTF
TRBJ2-7 | . | TRBD1 | TRBV9 | TGTGCCAGCGGAACCGGACAGGGTTCCCTCGAGCAGTACTTC | CASGTGQGSLEQYF
TRBJ1-1 | few | . | TRBV7-8 | TGTGCCAGCAGCTTGGTTAGGACTGAAGCTTTCTTT | CASSLVRTEAFF
TRBJ1-6 | . | TRBD1 | TRBV4-2 | TGTGCCAGCAGCCCTGGGACAGGGGGAAGCTCACCCCTCCACTTT | CASSPGTGGSSPLHF
TRBJ1-2 | . | . | TRBV27 | TGTGCCAGCAGTCCCGGTTTAGGGGCAAACTATGGCTACACCTTC | CASSPGLGANYGYTF
TRBJ1-5 | . | . | TRBV5-8 | TGTGCCAGCACCTATTGGGGGGGGCGCTTCGGCAATCAGCCCCAGCATTTT | CASTYWGGRFGNQPQHF
TRBJ1-2 | . | . | TRBV6-5 | TGTGCCAGCTACACAGCTAACTATGGCTACACCTTC | CASYTANYGYTF
TRBJ1-4 | few | . | TRBV7-2 | TGTGCCAGCAGCCGCGGACGGATTAATGAAAAACTGTTTTTT | CASSRGRINEKLFF
TRBJ2-4 | . | . | TRBV9 | TGTGCCAGCAGCGAGGGCTCAAACCTAGCCAAAAACATTCAGTACTTC | CASSEGSNLAKNIQYF
TRBJ1-2 | . | . | TRBV29-1 | TGCAGCGTCCGGAAACAGGGCAACTATGGCTACACCTTC | CSVRKQGNYGYTF
TRBJ1-2 | . | . | TRBV28 | TGTGCCAGCAGGCGCAACCCCGAGAACTATGGCTACACCTTC | CASRRNPENYGYTF
TRBJ1-1 | . | . | TRBV6-5 | TGTGCCAGCAGTTACACCCTGGACGGGGTTGAAGCTTTCTTT | CASSYTLDGVEAFF
TRBJ2-2 | few | TRBD2 | TRBV19 | TGTGCCAGTAGTATGATGCCTAGCGGGACCGGGGAGCTGTTTTTT | CASSMMPSGTGELFF
TRBJ1-2 | . | TRBD1 | TRBV2 | TGTGCCAGCAGTGAAATGACCGGGACAGGAGGCTACACCTTC | CASSEMTGTGGYTF
TRBJ1-1 | . | . | TRBV28 | TGTGCCAGCAGGGCCATGAACACTGAAGCTTTCTTT | CASRAMNTEAFF
TRBJ1-5 | . | . | TRBV2 | TGTGCCAGCAGTGATCGGCGGAACAATCAGCCCCAGCATTTT | CASSDRRNNQPQHF
TRBJ2-7 | . | . | TRBV5-1 | TGCGCCAGCAGCTTGACAGTGGATTTCGACGAGCAGTACTTC | CASSLTVDFDEQYF
TRBJ1-1 | . | . | TRBV2 | TGTGCCAGCAGGAGGGAGGGGGGGATAACTGAAGCTTTCTTT | CASRREGGITEAFF
TRBJ2-5 | . | . | TRBV5-6 | TGTGCCAGCAGACGCCCCCTGGAGACCCAGTACTTC | CASRRPLETQYF
TRBJ2-3 | . | . | TRBV4-1 | TGCGCCAGCAGCGAGCCAAACACAGATACGCAGTATTTT | CASSEPNTDTQYF
TRBJ1-2 | . | . | TRBV9 | TGTGCCAGCAGCGTAGGTCCAGGGAGGGACTATGGCTACACCTTC | CASSVGPGRDYGYTF
TRBJ1-1 | . | . | TRBV18 | TGTGCCAGCTCACCCGATCCTACGACACTTGAAGCTTTCTTT | CASSPDPTTLEAFF
TRBJ1-4 | few | TRBD1 | TRBV6-5 | TGTGCCAGCAGTTACTCCTTCCAGGGGGCAGGGGAAAAACTGTTTTTT | CASSYSFQGAGEKLFF
TRBJ2-5 | . | . | TRBV27 | TGTGCCAGCAGCGTTGGAGAGACCCAGTACTTC | CASSVGETQYF
TRBJ1-1 | once | TRBD1 | TRBV30 | TGTGCCTGGAGAAGGGGACAGTGGAACACTGAAGCTTTCTTT | CAWRRGQWNTEAFF
TRBJ2-5 | few | TRBD2 | TRBV4-1 | TGCGCCAGCAGCCGGACTAGCGGGGGGACCCAAGAGACCCAGTACTTC | CASSRTSGGTQETQYF
TRBJ1-5 | . | . | TRBV28 | TGTGCCAGCAGTTTACACGGGGAGGGCCAGCCCCAGCATTTT | CASSLHGEGQPQHF
TRBJ1-4 | few | . | TRBV4-1 | TGCGCCAGCAGCCAAGCCTATGAAAAACTGTTTTTT | CASSQAYEKLFF
TRBJ1-2 | . | TRBD1 | TRBV10-3 | TGTGCCATCAGGGGACAGACCTATGGCTACACCTTC | CAIRGQTYGYTF
TRBJ2-5 | . | . | TRBV6-5 | TGTGCCAGCAGTTTTAACAGTCAAGAGACCCAGTACTTC | CASSFNSQETQYF
TRBJ2-1 | . | TRBD2 | TRBV7-8 | TGTGCCAGCAGCCTCCGACTAGCGGGTAATGAGCAGTTCTTC | CASSLRLAGNEQFF
TRBJ2-3 | once | . | TRBV6-5 | TGTGCCAGCAGTTATGGGCGGAAAAGCACAGATACGCAGTATTTT | CASSYGRKSTDTQYF
TRBJ1-3 | . | TRBD1 | TRBV18 | TGTGCCAGCTCACCGACAGGGGGTCGATCTGGAAACACCATATATTTT | CASSPTGGRSGNTIYF
TRBJ2-3 | . | TRBD2 | TRBV6-1 | TGTGCCAGCAGTGAATGGCCTAGCGGGGGCCTCAGCACAGATACGCAGTATTTT | CASSEWPSGGLSTDTQYF
TRBJ1-5 | few | . | TRBV28 | TGTGCCAGCAGTTTCGGCCGGGTTGACCAGCCCCAGCATTTT | CASSFGRVDQPQHF
TRBJ1-2 | . | TRBD1 | TRBV28 | TGTGCCAGCAGCAACTCTGTGACAGGGGGTTCCTATGGCTACACCTTC | CASSNSVTGGSYGYTF
TRBJ2-5 | . | . | TRBV6-1 | TGTGCCAGCAGTGAAGGTCAGGGGGGGGGCGCGGAGACCCAGTACTTC | CASSEGQGGGAETQYF
TRBJ1-4 | . | . | TRBV7-9 | TGTGCCAGCAGCTTAGGTTCCGGGGGAAATGAAAAACTGTTTTTT | CASSLGSGGNEKLFF
TRBJ2-2 | . | TRBD2 | TRBV4-3 | TGCGCCAGCAGCCAAGATAGGAGAACTAGCGGGACCGGGGAGCTGTTTTTT | CASSQDRRTSGTGELFF
TRBJ1-5 | . | TRBD1 | TRBV7-7 | TGTGCTAGCAGCCCTGGGACAGGGGGCTGTCAGCCCCAGCATTTT | CASSPGTGGCQPQHF
TRBJ2-7 | . | TRBD2 | TRBV28 | TGTGCCAGCAGTTTTTCGGGGGAGGGGCACTACTTC | CASSFSGEGHYF
TRBJ1-2 | . | . | TRBV28 | TGTGCCAGCAGTTCCCAGGGGTGGAACTATGGCTACACCTTC | CASSSQGWNYGYTF
TRBJ2-2 | . | . | TRBV10-3 | TGTGCCATCAGTGAGATAGTTGGTGGCACCGGGGAGCTGTTTTTT | CAISEIVGGTGELFF
TRBJ2-2 | . | . | TRBV30 | TGTGCCTGGGGAAGTCGTGGAGTGTGGGACACCGGGGAGCTGTTTTTT | CAWGSRGVWDTGELFF
TRBJ1-1 | . | TRBD1 | TRBV5-1 | TGCGCCAGCAGCTTACCGGGACAGGGGGCGGGCACTGAAGCTTTCTTT | CASSLPGQGAGTEAFF